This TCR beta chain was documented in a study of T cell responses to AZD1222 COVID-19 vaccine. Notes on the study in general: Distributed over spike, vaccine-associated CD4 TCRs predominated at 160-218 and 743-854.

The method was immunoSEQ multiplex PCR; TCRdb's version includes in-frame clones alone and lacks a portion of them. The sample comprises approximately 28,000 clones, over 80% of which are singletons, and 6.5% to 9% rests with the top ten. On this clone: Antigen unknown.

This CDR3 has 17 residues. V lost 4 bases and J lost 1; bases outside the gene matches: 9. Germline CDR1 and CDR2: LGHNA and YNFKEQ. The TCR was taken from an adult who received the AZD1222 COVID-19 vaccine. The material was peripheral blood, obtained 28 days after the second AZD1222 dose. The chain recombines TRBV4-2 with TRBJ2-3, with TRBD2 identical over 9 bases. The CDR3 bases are TGTGCCAGCAGCCCCCTCCGGCGGGAGGGGGGCACAGATACGCAGTATTTT. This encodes CASSPLRREGGTDTQYF.